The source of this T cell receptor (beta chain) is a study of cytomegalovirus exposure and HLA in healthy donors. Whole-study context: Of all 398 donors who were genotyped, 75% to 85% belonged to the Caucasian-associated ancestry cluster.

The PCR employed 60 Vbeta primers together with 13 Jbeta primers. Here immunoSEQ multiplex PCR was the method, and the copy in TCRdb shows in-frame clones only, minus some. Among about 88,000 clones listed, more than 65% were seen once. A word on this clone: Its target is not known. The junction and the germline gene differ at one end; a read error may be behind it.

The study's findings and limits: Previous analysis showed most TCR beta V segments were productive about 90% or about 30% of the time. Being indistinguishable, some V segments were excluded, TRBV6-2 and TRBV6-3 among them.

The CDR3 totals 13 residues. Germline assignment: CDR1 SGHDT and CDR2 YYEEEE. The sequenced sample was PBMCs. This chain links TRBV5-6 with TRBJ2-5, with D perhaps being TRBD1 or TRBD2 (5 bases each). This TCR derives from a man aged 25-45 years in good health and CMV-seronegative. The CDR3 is CASNLRGEETQYF. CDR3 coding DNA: TGTGCCAGCAACTTGAGGGGTGAAGAGACCCAGTACTTC.